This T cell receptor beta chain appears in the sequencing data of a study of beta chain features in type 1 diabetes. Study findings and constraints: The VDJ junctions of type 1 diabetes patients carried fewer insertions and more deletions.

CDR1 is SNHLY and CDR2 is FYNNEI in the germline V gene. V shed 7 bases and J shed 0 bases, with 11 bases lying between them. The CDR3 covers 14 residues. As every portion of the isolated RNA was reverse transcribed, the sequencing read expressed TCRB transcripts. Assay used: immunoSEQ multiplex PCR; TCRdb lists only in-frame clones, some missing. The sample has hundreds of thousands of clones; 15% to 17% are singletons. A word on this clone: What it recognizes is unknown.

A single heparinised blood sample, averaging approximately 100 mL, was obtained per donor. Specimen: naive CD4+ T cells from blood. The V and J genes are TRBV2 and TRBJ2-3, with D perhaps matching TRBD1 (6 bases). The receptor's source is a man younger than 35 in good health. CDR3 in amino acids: CASNRESSTDTQYF. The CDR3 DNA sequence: TGTGCCAGCAACAGGGAATCTAGCACAGATACGCAGTATTTT.